Listed below are T cell receptor beta chains from one sample, sequenced in a study of OX40 agonist ivuxolimab in advanced cancers. Some clones are missing from TCRdb's copy, which holds only in-frame ones; the method was immunoSEQ multiplex PCR. The sample lists roughly 110,000 clones; roughly 90% were seen once. This specimen was CD4+ or CD8+ T cells sorted from blood, taken in a trial of the OX40 agonist ivuxolimab. Every receptor here comes from an adult with an advanced solid tumor such as melanoma, head and neck, liver or kidney cancer. Both conserved end residues are part of each CDR3. A D gene is named only where the DNA matches it firmly. Part of the rows lack a size; the others show once, few, many or a class for expanded clones.

CDR3nt: TGCAGCGTTGTAGCACTGGGGGGAGAAAAACTGTTTTTT
CDR3aa: CSVVALGGEKLFF
d_gene: .
j_gene: TRBJ1-4
v_gene: TRBV29-1
abundance: .

CDR3nt: TGCGCCAGCAGCCAAGATCGGACAGTTATATATGGCTACACCTTC
CDR3aa: CASSQDRTVIYGYTF
d_gene: .
j_gene: TRBJ1-2
v_gene: TRBV4-1
abundance: .

CDR3nt: TGTGCCAGCAGCTTATCAGGACAGACAATTGGAAACACCATATATTTT
CDR3aa: CASSLSGQTIGNTIYF
d_gene: .
j_gene: TRBJ1-3
v_gene: TRBV7-2
abundance: .

CDR3nt: TGCAGCGTTGGAAGTCTAGTGTCCTACGAGCAGTACTTC
CDR3aa: CSVGSLVSYEQYF
d_gene: .
j_gene: TRBJ2-7
v_gene: TRBV29-1
abundance: .

CDR3nt: TGTGCTAGTGGTTTGGTAGGGGAGCTGTTTTTT
CDR3aa: CASGLVGELFF
d_gene: .
j_gene: TRBJ2-2
v_gene: TRBV12-5
abundance: .

CDR3nt: TGTGCCAGCAGCCTGGGCACGGGTAAGGGTGAGCAGTTCTTC
CDR3aa: CASSLGTGKGEQFF
d_gene: .
j_gene: TRBJ2-1
v_gene: TRBV11-2
abundance: .

CDR3nt: TGTGCCAGCGGGGGCTTTATGAGTGAGCAGTTCTTC
CDR3aa: CASGGFMSEQFF
d_gene: .
j_gene: TRBJ2-1
v_gene: TRBV9
abundance: .

CDR3nt: TGCAGCGTTGAAGTAAGGGGGAGGGCCTCCGGGGAGCTGTTTTTT
CDR3aa: CSVEVRGRASGELFF
d_gene: .
j_gene: TRBJ2-2
v_gene: TRBV29-1
abundance: .

CDR3nt: TGTGCCAGTAGTATAGATCCCGGTAGCAAGCAGTACTTC
CDR3aa: CASSIDPGSKQYF
d_gene: .
j_gene: TRBJ2-7
v_gene: TRBV19
abundance: .

CDR3nt: TGTGCCAGCGCGAACACCGGGGAGCTGTTTTTT
CDR3aa: CASANTGELFF
d_gene: .
j_gene: TRBJ2-2
v_gene: TRBV7-9
abundance: .

CDR3nt: TGTGCCAGCAGCCGTCGACAGTCGAACACTGAAGCTTTCTTT
CDR3aa: CASSRRQSNTEAFF
d_gene: .
j_gene: TRBJ1-1
v_gene: TRBV7-6
abundance: .

CDR3nt: TGTGCCAGCTCGGGTAGCTCCTACGAGCAGTACTTC
CDR3aa: CASSGSSYEQYF
d_gene: .
j_gene: TRBJ2-7
v_gene: TRBV10-3
abundance: .

CDR3nt: TGTGCCAGCAGTGGGGGGACAGCTAACAATGAAAAACTGTTTTTT
CDR3aa: CASSGGTANNEKLFF
d_gene: TRBD1
j_gene: TRBJ1-4
v_gene: TRBV6-1
abundance: few

CDR3nt: TGTGCCAGCAGGCCACTCGGGGTCCACAATCAGCCCCAGCATTTT
CDR3aa: CASRPLGVHNQPQHF
d_gene: .
j_gene: TRBJ1-5
v_gene: TRBV28
abundance: .

CDR3nt: TGTGCCAGCAGTCGAGCGGGAGGGGGATACTACGAGCAGTACTTC
CDR3aa: CASSRAGGGYYEQYF
d_gene: TRBD2
j_gene: TRBJ2-7
v_gene: TRBV6-5
abundance: .

CDR3nt: TGTGCCAGCAGCTTAGATCCAGGTCCCGATACGCAGTATTTT
CDR3aa: CASSLDPGPDTQYF
d_gene: .
j_gene: TRBJ2-3
v_gene: TRBV7-9
abundance: .

CDR3nt: TGCGCCAGCAGCTTGGAATCGGGACCCACCTACGAGCAGTACTTC
CDR3aa: CASSLESGPTYEQYF
d_gene: .
j_gene: TRBJ2-7
v_gene: TRBV5-1
abundance: .

CDR3nt: TGTGCCAGCAGTCCGCTCGGGACAGCCGCGAACACCGGGGAGCTGTTTTTT
CDR3aa: CASSPLGTAANTGELFF
d_gene: TRBD1
j_gene: TRBJ2-2
v_gene: TRBV27
abundance: .

CDR3nt: TGTGCCAGCAGTTTTTTCACCGGGGAGCTGTTTTTT
CDR3aa: CASSFFTGELFF
d_gene: .
j_gene: TRBJ2-2
v_gene: TRBV27
abundance: .

CDR3nt: TGTGCCAGCGCTCTAGATCTTGGTGGACCCTACGAGCAGTACTTC
CDR3aa: CASALDLGGPYEQYF
d_gene: .
j_gene: TRBJ2-7
v_gene: TRBV5-4
abundance: .

CDR3nt: TGTGCCAGCTCCCCCACGAGGGAAAGCTCCTACGAGCAGTACTTC
CDR3aa: CASSPTRESSYEQYF
d_gene: .
j_gene: TRBJ2-7
v_gene: TRBV18
abundance: once

CDR3nt: TGCAGTGCTAGGGGGCCGACACTCGCTTTCTTT
CDR3aa: CSARGPTLAFF
d_gene: .
j_gene: TRBJ1-1
v_gene: TRBV20-1
abundance: .

CDR3nt: TGTGCCAGCAGCTCCAAAAAAAACACCGGGGAGCTGTTTTTT
CDR3aa: CASSSKKNTGELFF
d_gene: .
j_gene: TRBJ2-2
v_gene: TRBV5-4
abundance: .

CDR3nt: TGTGCCAGCAGCTTCAGGGGAGGGCAAGAGACCCAGTACTTC
CDR3aa: CASSFRGGQETQYF
d_gene: .
j_gene: TRBJ2-5
v_gene: TRBV7-3
abundance: .

CDR3nt: TGTGCCAGCAGCTTACGCCGGGAGGGAACTGAAGCTTTCTTT
CDR3aa: CASSLRREGTEAFF
d_gene: .
j_gene: TRBJ1-1
v_gene: TRBV7-3
abundance: .

CDR3nt: TGCGCCAGCAGCTTTATCCCCGGGACAGGGGGCCACAATGAGCAGTTCTTC
CDR3aa: CASSFIPGTGGHNEQFF
d_gene: TRBD1
j_gene: TRBJ2-1
v_gene: TRBV5-1
abundance: .

CDR3nt: TGTGCCAGCAGCCCACCCCGGACAGGGATGGAGACCCAGTACTTC
CDR3aa: CASSPPRTGMETQYF
d_gene: TRBD1
j_gene: TRBJ2-5
v_gene: TRBV7-2
abundance: .

CDR3nt: TGTGCCACCAGCAGTACGATGCTAGCGACCTACAATGAGCAGTTCTTC
CDR3aa: CATSSTMLATYNEQFF
d_gene: .
j_gene: TRBJ2-1
v_gene: TRBV15
abundance: .

CDR3nt: TGTGCCAGCAGTTACTCGCTAGCGGGTAGAAATGAGCAGTTCTTC
CDR3aa: CASSYSLAGRNEQFF
d_gene: TRBD2
j_gene: TRBJ2-1
v_gene: TRBV6-5
abundance: .

CDR3nt: TGCGCCAGCAGCTTGGGACCCGACAGGGGCAATTCACCCCTCCACTTT
CDR3aa: CASSLGPDRGNSPLHF
d_gene: TRBD1
j_gene: TRBJ1-6
v_gene: TRBV5-1
abundance: .

CDR3nt: TGTGCCAGCAGTTACGCGGACAGGGGAACATGGAATGAGCAGTTCTTC
CDR3aa: CASSYADRGTWNEQFF
d_gene: TRBD1
j_gene: TRBJ2-1
v_gene: TRBV6-5
abundance: .

CDR3nt: TGTGCCAGCAGCGCCCTACAGGGAATCGACGAGCAGTACTTC
CDR3aa: CASSALQGIDEQYF
d_gene: .
j_gene: TRBJ2-7
v_gene: TRBV9
abundance: .

CDR3nt: TGCAGCGTCCCGGACAGGAGGGGGAACACTGAAGCTTTCTTT
CDR3aa: CSVPDRRGNTEAFF
d_gene: TRBD1
j_gene: TRBJ1-1
v_gene: TRBV29-1
abundance: once

CDR3nt: TGTGCCAGCAGCCCCGCGGTCATGGTCAATGAGCAGTTCTTC
CDR3aa: CASSPAVMVNEQFF
d_gene: .
j_gene: TRBJ2-1
v_gene: TRBV7-2
abundance: once

CDR3nt: TGTGCCAGCAGCCAAGGACTAGCGGGAGATGTAAACATTCAGTACTTC
CDR3aa: CASSQGLAGDVNIQYF
d_gene: TRBD2
j_gene: TRBJ2-4
v_gene: TRBV13
abundance: .

CDR3nt: TGCGCCAGCAGCTTGGAGTATAATTTCGTGGGAAACACCATATATTTT
CDR3aa: CASSLEYNFVGNTIYF
d_gene: .
j_gene: TRBJ1-3
v_gene: TRBV5-1
abundance: .

CDR3nt: TGTGCCAGCAGCTCGGGACAGGGGGGACTCAGCTCTGGAAACACCATATATTTT
CDR3aa: CASSSGQGGLSSGNTIYF
d_gene: TRBD1
j_gene: TRBJ1-3
v_gene: TRBV5-4
abundance: .

CDR3nt: TGTGCCAGCAGTGAAGAGGCAGGGAACACTGAAGCTTTCTTT
CDR3aa: CASSEEAGNTEAFF
d_gene: .
j_gene: TRBJ1-1
v_gene: TRBV6-1
abundance: .

CDR3nt: TGTGCCAGCAGTCCGTTCGGGACAGCGGAACGCAATGAGCAGTTCTTC
CDR3aa: CASSPFGTAERNEQFF
d_gene: TRBD1
j_gene: TRBJ2-1
v_gene: TRBV28
abundance: .

CDR3nt: TGTGCCAGCAGCGTAGGAGCTAACTATGGCTACACCTTC
CDR3aa: CASSVGANYGYTF
d_gene: .
j_gene: TRBJ1-2
v_gene: TRBV9
abundance: .